This TCR beta chain is drawn from a study of T cells in Graves' hyperthyroidism and ophthalmopathy. Study-wide background: Initial diagnosis, before any treatment, was when peripheral blood was collected.

The TCR beta CDR3 regions underwent amplification using RNA transcripts as the source. The TCR CDR3 first-round RT-PCR relied on the HTBI primer set. In TCRdb, the multiplex PCR reads were re-called with MiXCR into one record per CDR3 protein. Of hundreds of thousands of distinct CDR3 sequences in the sample, roughly a third are singletons; the top ten hold around a third. At least ten counts were recorded for this clonotype. The CDR3 is made up of 14 amino acids. With V trimmed by 5 bases and J by 4 bases, 7 bases remained unmatched. CDR1 is SGHTA and CDR2 is FQGNSA in the germline V gene. The sequencing input was blood. The chain joins TRBV7-2 to TRBJ1-2, with 7 bases matching TRBD1. This clonotype was sampled from a woman aged 40 to 50 with Graves' hyperthyroidism. The CDR3 DNA is TGTGCCAGCAGCATCCCGGGACAGAGCTATGGCTACACCTTC. This encodes CASSIPGQSYGYTF. The full variable domain, with the rest looked up from reference TRBV7-2 and TRBJ1-2, is GAGVSQSPSNKVTEKGKDVELRCDPISGHTALYWYRQSLGQGLEFLIYFQGNSAPDKSGLPSDRFSAERTGGSVSTLTIQRTQQEDSAVYLCASSIPGQSYGYTFGSGTRLTVV.